Listed below are T cell receptor beta chains from one sample, sequenced in a study of blood T cell repertoires in COVID-19. Only in-frame clones appear in the TCRdb table, and some are missing; sequencing was by immunoSEQ multiplex PCR. This repertoire shows 100,000 to 150,000 clones, about 90% found once; its top ten account for approximately 2%. The specimen was peripheral blood. Source of these receptors: a man aged 50 or older with COVID-19, enrolled during active disease. Both conserved end residues are part of each CDR3. Each record gives: D gene, V gene, CDR3 length, J gene, clone size, CDR3 protein, CDR3 DNA. D genes are given only for firm matches. A row's size may be missing; if present it is once, few, many or a size class.

d_call: TRBD1
v_call: TRBV9
cdr3_length: 13
j_call: TRBJ1-2
clone_size: once
cdr3_aa: CASSGGTGKGYTF
cdr3_nt: TGTGCCAGCAGCGGAGGGACAGGGAAAGGCTACACCTTC

d_call: TRBD2
v_call: TRBV10-3
cdr3_length: 15
j_call: TRBJ2-3
clone_size: .
cdr3_aa: CAIRKTSGSTDTQYF
cdr3_nt: TGTGCCATCAGAAAGACTAGCGGGAGCACAGATACGCAGTATTTT

d_call: TRBD1
v_call: TRBV9
cdr3_length: 15
j_call: TRBJ1-6
clone_size: .
cdr3_aa: CASSAISGGNSPLHF
cdr3_nt: TGTGCCAGCAGCGCAATCTCAGGGGGGAATTCACCCCTCCACTTT

d_call: .
v_call: TRBV7-2
cdr3_length: 16
j_call: TRBJ1-4
clone_size: .
cdr3_aa: CASSLVFGGQGEKLFF
cdr3_nt: TGTGCCAGCAGCTTAGTGTTCGGCGGGCAAGGAGAAAAACTGTTTTTT

d_call: TRBD2
v_call: TRBV30
cdr3_length: 13
j_call: TRBJ2-5
clone_size: .
cdr3_aa: CAWRGLAQETQYF
cdr3_nt: TGTGCCTGGAGGGGACTAGCACAAGAGACCCAGTACTTC

d_call: .
v_call: TRBV10-3
cdr3_length: 14
j_call: TRBJ1-5
clone_size: .
cdr3_aa: CAISDGGGNQPQHF
cdr3_nt: TGTGCCATCAGTGATGGGGGCGGCAATCAGCCCCAGCATTTT

d_call: .
v_call: TRBV28
cdr3_length: 12
j_call: TRBJ1-3
clone_size: .
cdr3_aa: CASRLQGNTIYF
cdr3_nt: TGTGCCAGCAGGCTACAGGGAAACACCATATATTTT

d_call: .
v_call: TRBV21-1
cdr3_length: 16
j_call: TRBJ2-5
clone_size: .
cdr3_aa: CASSLGTGASIETQYF
cdr3_nt: TGTGCCAGCAGCTTGGGTACAGGGGCAAGTATAGAGACCCAGTACTTC

d_call: .
v_call: TRBV21-1
cdr3_length: 18
j_call: TRBJ2-1
clone_size: .
cdr3_aa: CASSKASWGPSSYNEQFF
cdr3_nt: TGTGCCAGCAGCAAAGCCTCCTGGGGGCCGAGCTCCTACAATGAGCAGTTCTTC

d_call: TRBD2
v_call: TRBV27
cdr3_length: 16
j_call: TRBJ2-2
clone_size: .
cdr3_aa: CASSLDGGRVSGELFF
cdr3_nt: TGTGCCAGCAGTTTAGATGGCGGGAGGGTCTCCGGGGAGCTGTTTTTT

d_call: TRBD1
v_call: TRBV6-1
cdr3_length: 14
j_call: TRBJ1-6
clone_size: few
cdr3_aa: CASSEGQGASPLHF
cdr3_nt: TGTGCCAGCAGTGAAGGACAGGGGGCTTCACCCCTCCACTTT

d_call: .
v_call: TRBV2
cdr3_length: 14
j_call: TRBJ1-6
clone_size: .
cdr3_aa: CASSEILQDSPLHF
cdr3_nt: TGTGCCAGCAGTGAAATACTCCAGGATTCACCCCTCCACTTT

d_call: .
v_call: TRBV7-9
cdr3_length: 14
j_call: TRBJ1-3
clone_size: .
cdr3_aa: CASSPTRYGNTIYF
cdr3_nt: TGTGCCAGCAGCCCGACTCGTTATGGAAACACCATATATTTT

d_call: .
v_call: TRBV4-3
cdr3_length: 15
j_call: TRBJ2-7
clone_size: .
cdr3_aa: CASSQDWRTTYEQYF
cdr3_nt: TGCGCCAGCAGCCAAGATTGGAGGACCACCTACGAGCAGTACTTC

d_call: .
v_call: TRBV3-1/TRBV3-2
cdr3_length: 14
j_call: TRBJ2-7
clone_size: .
cdr3_aa: CASSQEGRTYEQYF
cdr3_nt: TGTGCCAGCAGCCAAGAAGGCCGGACATACGAGCAGTACTTC

d_call: TRBD1
v_call: TRBV6-5
cdr3_length: 13
j_call: TRBJ2-7
clone_size: .
cdr3_aa: CASTLGQSYEQYF
cdr3_nt: TGTGCCAGCACCCTGGGACAGTCCTACGAGCAGTACTTC

d_call: .
v_call: TRBV7-2
cdr3_length: 11
j_call: TRBJ2-7
clone_size: .
cdr3_aa: CASSLGREQYF
cdr3_nt: TGTGCCAGCAGCTTGGGCAGGGAGCAGTACTTC

d_call: TRBD2
v_call: TRBV19
cdr3_length: 16
j_call: TRBJ2-1
clone_size: .
cdr3_aa: CASSIPLPRGGIGQFF
cdr3_nt: TGTGCCAGTAGTATACCCCTCCCCCGGGGGGGCATAGGGCAGTTCTTC

d_call: .
v_call: TRBV13
cdr3_length: 12
j_call: TRBJ1-1
clone_size: .
cdr3_aa: CASSLGTGEGFF
cdr3_nt: TGTGCCAGCAGCTTAGGGACAGGAGAAGGTTTCTTT

d_call: .
v_call: TRBV15
cdr3_length: 15
j_call: TRBJ2-1
clone_size: .
cdr3_aa: CATSLNIQGYNEQFF
cdr3_nt: TGTGCCACCAGCCTAAATATACAGGGTTACAATGAGCAGTTCTTC

d_call: .
v_call: TRBV9
cdr3_length: 14
j_call: TRBJ2-2
clone_size: .
cdr3_aa: CASSVGAGTGELFF
cdr3_nt: TGTGCCAGCAGCGTAGGTGCGGGAACCGGGGAGCTGTTTTTT

d_call: .
v_call: TRBV6-2/TRBV6-3
cdr3_length: 12
j_call: TRBJ2-5
clone_size: .
cdr3_aa: CASSTDKGAQYF
cdr3_nt: TGTGCCAGCAGCACCGACAAGGGGGCCCAGTACTTC

d_call: TRBD2
v_call: TRBV27
cdr3_length: 15
j_call: TRBJ2-1
clone_size: .
cdr3_aa: CASSPGRLASNEQFF
cdr3_nt: TGTGCCAGCAGTCCGGGCCGACTAGCTAGCAATGAGCAGTTCTTC

d_call: .
v_call: TRBV7-4
cdr3_length: 16
j_call: TRBJ2-1
clone_size: few
cdr3_aa: CASSPRRRLRYNEQFF
cdr3_nt: TGTGCCAGCAGCCCCAGGCGAAGATTACGTTACAATGAGCAGTTCTTC

d_call: TRBD1
v_call: TRBV5-6
cdr3_length: 17
j_call: TRBJ1-4
clone_size: .
cdr3_aa: CASSLGGTGATNEKLFF
cdr3_nt: TGTGCCAGCAGCTTGGGTGGCACAGGGGCAACTAATGAAAAACTGTTTTTT

d_call: .
v_call: TRBV7-9
cdr3_length: 13
j_call: TRBJ2-5
clone_size: .
cdr3_aa: CASSPLAEETQYF
cdr3_nt: TGTGCCAGCAGCCCCCTTGCGGAAGAGACCCAGTACTTC

d_call: .
v_call: TRBV7-8
cdr3_length: 15
j_call: TRBJ2-7
clone_size: .
cdr3_aa: CASSLDRPSSYEQYF
cdr3_nt: TGTGCCAGCAGCTTAGACAGGCCGAGCTCCTACGAGCAGTACTTC

d_call: TRBD1
v_call: TRBV11-3
cdr3_length: 15
j_call: TRBJ2-2
clone_size: .
cdr3_aa: CASSLTDRGTGELFF
cdr3_nt: TGTGCCAGCAGCCTTACTGACAGGGGAACCGGGGAGCTGTTTTTT

d_call: TRBD1
v_call: TRBV10-3
cdr3_length: 16
j_call: TRBJ1-2
clone_size: .
cdr3_aa: CAISESGTVYNYGYTF
cdr3_nt: TGTGCCATCAGTGAGTCAGGGACAGTCTATAACTATGGCTACACCTTC

d_call: TRBD2
v_call: TRBV19
cdr3_length: 17
j_call: TRBJ2-6
clone_size: .
cdr3_aa: CASRRASGESGANVLTF
cdr3_nt: TGTGCCAGTAGACGCGCTAGCGGGGAGTCTGGGGCCAACGTCCTGACTTTC

d_call: TRBD2
v_call: TRBV27
cdr3_length: 15
j_call: TRBJ2-5
clone_size: once
cdr3_aa: CASSALAGPQETQYF
cdr3_nt: TGTGCCAGCAGTGCCCTAGCGGGTCCCCAAGAGACCCAGTACTTC

d_call: .
v_call: TRBV19
cdr3_length: 15
j_call: TRBJ1-4
clone_size: .
cdr3_aa: CASSAAAATNEKLFF
cdr3_nt: TGTGCCAGTAGCGCCGCGGCAGCAACTAATGAAAAACTGTTTTTT

d_call: TRBD1
v_call: TRBV29-1
cdr3_length: 13
j_call: TRBJ2-3
clone_size: .
cdr3_aa: CSVTGQATDTQYF
cdr3_nt: TGCAGCGTTACGGGACAGGCCACAGATACGCAGTATTTT

d_call: TRBD2
v_call: TRBV28
cdr3_length: 15
j_call: TRBJ2-2
clone_size: .
cdr3_aa: CATLVAGVVTGELFF
cdr3_nt: TGTGCCACTCTCGTAGCGGGAGTAGTCACCGGGGAGCTGTTTTTT

d_call: .
v_call: TRBV19
cdr3_length: 12
j_call: TRBJ1-1
clone_size: .
cdr3_aa: CASKAGNTEAFF
cdr3_nt: TGTGCCAGTAAGGCAGGGAACACTGAAGCTTTCTTT

d_call: .
v_call: TRBV30
cdr3_length: 13
j_call: TRBJ2-5
clone_size: .
cdr3_aa: CAWSVRGRETQYF
cdr3_nt: TGTGCCTGGAGTGTAAGGGGCCGAGAGACCCAGTACTTC

d_call: .
v_call: TRBV6-2/TRBV6-3
cdr3_length: 12
j_call: TRBJ2-1
clone_size: .
cdr3_aa: CASSLGTGEQFF
cdr3_nt: TGTGCCAGCAGTTTAGGGACTGGAGAGCAGTTCTTC

d_call: TRBD2
v_call: TRBV9
cdr3_length: 16
j_call: TRBJ2-3
clone_size: .
cdr3_aa: CASSARGLQSTDTQYF
cdr3_nt: TGTGCCAGCAGCGCTCGGGGACTACAGAGCACAGATACGCAGTATTTT

d_call: .
v_call: TRBV7-9
cdr3_length: 14
j_call: TRBJ1-4
clone_size: .
cdr3_aa: CASSLDGPNEKLFF
cdr3_nt: TGTGCCAGCAGCTTAGATGGCCCGAATGAAAAACTGTTTTTT

d_call: .
v_call: TRBV4-1
cdr3_length: 16
j_call: TRBJ2-1
clone_size: .
cdr3_aa: CASSQGADAGYNEQFF
cdr3_nt: TGCGCCAGCAGCCAAGGAGCGGACGCCGGCTACAATGAGCAGTTCTTC

d_call: .
v_call: TRBV24-1
cdr3_length: 11
j_call: TRBJ2-5
clone_size: .
cdr3_aa: CATSLRETQYF
cdr3_nt: TGTGCCACCAGTCTAAGAGAGACCCAGTACTTC

d_call: .
v_call: TRBV7-2
cdr3_length: 15
j_call: TRBJ1-6
clone_size: once
cdr3_aa: CASSLVGGSNSPLHF
cdr3_nt: TGTGCCAGCAGCTTAGTGGGGGGGTCGAATTCACCCCTCCACTTT

d_call: .
v_call: TRBV21-1
cdr3_length: 16
j_call: TRBJ2-4
clone_size: .
cdr3_aa: CASSKALIDRRNIQYF
cdr3_nt: TGTGCCAGCAGCAAAGCGCTTATTGATCGGAGAAACATTCAGTACTTC

d_call: TRBD2
v_call: TRBV9
cdr3_length: 17
j_call: TRBJ2-3
clone_size: .
cdr3_aa: CASSVAPAGGPGDTQYF
cdr3_nt: TGTGCCAGCAGCGTAGCTCCAGCGGGAGGACCAGGGGATACGCAGTATTTT

d_call: TRBD2
v_call: TRBV6-5
cdr3_length: 15
j_call: TRBJ2-2
clone_size: .
cdr3_aa: CASDSGRANTGELFF
cdr3_nt: TGTGCCAGCGATAGCGGGAGGGCCAACACCGGGGAGCTGTTTTTT

d_call: TRBD2
v_call: TRBV9
cdr3_length: 15
j_call: TRBJ2-7
clone_size: few
cdr3_aa: CASSVGSGGPAEQYF
cdr3_nt: TGTGCCAGCAGCGTAGGGTCGGGAGGGCCGGCCGAGCAGTACTTC

d_call: TRBD1
v_call: TRBV28
cdr3_length: 17
j_call: TRBJ2-7
clone_size: .
cdr3_aa: CASSLTLTGGATREQYF
cdr3_nt: TGTGCCAGCAGTTTAACATTAACAGGGGGCGCAACTCGCGAGCAGTACTTC

d_call: TRBD2
v_call: TRBV7-3
cdr3_length: 16
j_call: TRBJ2-2
clone_size: .
cdr3_aa: CASSPNGRGNTGELFF
cdr3_nt: TGTGCCAGCAGCCCCAACGGGAGGGGGAACACCGGGGAGCTGTTTTTT

d_call: .
v_call: TRBV13
cdr3_length: 15
j_call: TRBJ2-2
clone_size: .
cdr3_aa: CASSLLPGDTGELFF
cdr3_nt: TGTGCCAGCAGCTTACTTCCAGGGGACACCGGGGAGCTGTTTTTT

d_call: TRBD1
v_call: TRBV13
cdr3_length: 14
j_call: TRBJ2-7
clone_size: once
cdr3_aa: CASSPRDRGVEQYF
cdr3_nt: TGTGCCAGCAGTCCCCGGGACAGGGGGGTCGAGCAGTACTTC